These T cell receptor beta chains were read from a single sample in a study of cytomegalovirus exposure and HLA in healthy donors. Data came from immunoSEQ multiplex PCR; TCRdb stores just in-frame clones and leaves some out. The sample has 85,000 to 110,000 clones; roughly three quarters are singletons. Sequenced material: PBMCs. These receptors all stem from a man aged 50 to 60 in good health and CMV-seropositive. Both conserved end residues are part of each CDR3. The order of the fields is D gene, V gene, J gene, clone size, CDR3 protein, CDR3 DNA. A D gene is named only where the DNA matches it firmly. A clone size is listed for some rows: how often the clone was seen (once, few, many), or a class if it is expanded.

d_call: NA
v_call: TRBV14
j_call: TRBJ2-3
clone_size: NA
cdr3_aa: CASSQPGVSTDTQYF
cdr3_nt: TGTGCCAGCAGCCAACCCGGGGTGAGCACAGATACGCAGTATTTT

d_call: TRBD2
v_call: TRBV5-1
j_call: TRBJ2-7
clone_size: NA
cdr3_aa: CASSPSGSHLYEQYF
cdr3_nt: TGCGCCAGCAGCCCGAGCGGGAGCCACTTATACGAGCAGTACTTC

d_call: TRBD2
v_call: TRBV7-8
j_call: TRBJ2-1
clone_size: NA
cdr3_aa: CATTGTSRNNEQFF
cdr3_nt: TGTGCCACAACCGGGACTAGCAGAAACAATGAGCAGTTCTTC

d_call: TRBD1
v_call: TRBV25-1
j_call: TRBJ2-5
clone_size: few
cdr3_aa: CASSPHRGGSETQYF
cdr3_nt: TGTGCCAGCAGTCCTCACAGGGGCGGATCGGAGACCCAGTACTTC

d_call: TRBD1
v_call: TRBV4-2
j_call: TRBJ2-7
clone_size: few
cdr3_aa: CASSQAQGVYEQYF
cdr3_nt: TGTGCCAGCAGCCAAGCACAGGGGGTCTACGAGCAGTACTTC

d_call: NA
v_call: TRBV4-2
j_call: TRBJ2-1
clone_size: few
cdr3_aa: CASSPIEAAEQFF
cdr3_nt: TGTGCCAGCAGCCCAATCGAGGCGGCCGAGCAGTTCTTC

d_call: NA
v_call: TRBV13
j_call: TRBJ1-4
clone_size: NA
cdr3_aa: CASSQTGTRGEKLFF
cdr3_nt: TGTGCCAGCAGCCAGACCGGGACAAGGGGAGAAAAACTGTTTTTT

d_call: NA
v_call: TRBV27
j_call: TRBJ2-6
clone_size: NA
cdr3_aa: CASSKKGDSGANVLTF
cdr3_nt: TGTGCCAGCAGTAAAAAGGGGGACTCTGGGGCCAACGTCCTGACTTTC

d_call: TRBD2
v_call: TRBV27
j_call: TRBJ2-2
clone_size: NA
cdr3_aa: CASSLFGLALPAGELFF
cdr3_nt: TGTGCCAGCAGTTTATTCGGACTAGCTTTGCCGGCCGGGGAGCTGTTTTTT

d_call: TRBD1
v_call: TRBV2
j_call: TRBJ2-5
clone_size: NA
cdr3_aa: CASRTGGAETQYF
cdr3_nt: TGTGCCAGCAGGACAGGGGGCGCCGAGACCCAGTACTTC

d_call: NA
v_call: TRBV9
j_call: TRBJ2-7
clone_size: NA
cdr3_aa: CASSGRAGQEQYF
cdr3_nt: TGTGCCAGCAGCGGCAGAGCAGGGCAGGAGCAGTACTTC

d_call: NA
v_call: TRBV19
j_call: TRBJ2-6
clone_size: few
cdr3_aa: CASNTGQGANVLTF
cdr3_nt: TGTGCCAGTAACACAGGACAGGGGGCCAACGTCCTGACTTTC

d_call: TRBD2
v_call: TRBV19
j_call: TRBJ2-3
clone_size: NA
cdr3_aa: CASSPRLAGGPADTQYF
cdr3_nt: TGTGCCAGTAGTCCTCGACTAGCGGGAGGGCCGGCAGATACGCAGTATTTT

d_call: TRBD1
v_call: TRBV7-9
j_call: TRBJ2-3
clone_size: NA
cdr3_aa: CASSLGLQGADTQYF
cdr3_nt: TGTGCCAGCAGCTTAGGGTTACAGGGGGCAGATACGCAGTATTTT

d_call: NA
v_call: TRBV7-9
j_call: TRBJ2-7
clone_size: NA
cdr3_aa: CASSVGVEQYF
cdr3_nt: TGTGCCAGCAGCGTAGGAGTTGAGCAGTACTTC

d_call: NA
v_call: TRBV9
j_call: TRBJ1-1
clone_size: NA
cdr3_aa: CASSFDSLNTEAFF
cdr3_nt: TGTGCCAGCAGCTTCGACTCACTGAACACTGAAGCTTTCTTT

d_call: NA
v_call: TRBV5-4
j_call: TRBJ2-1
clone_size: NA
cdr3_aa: CASSLVFSEQFF
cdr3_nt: TGTGCCAGCAGCTTGGTCTTCTCGGAGCAGTTCTTC

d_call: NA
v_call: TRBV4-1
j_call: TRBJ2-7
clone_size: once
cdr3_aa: CASSQTPQEGYSSYEQYF
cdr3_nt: TGCGCCAGCAGCCAAACCCCCCAGGAGGGCTACTCCTCCTACGAGCAGTACTTC

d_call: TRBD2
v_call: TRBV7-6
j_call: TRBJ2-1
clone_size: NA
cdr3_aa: CASSFPPGGESYKAEQFF
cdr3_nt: TGTGCCAGCAGCTTTCCCCCGGGGGGGGAATCTTACAAAGCTGAGCAGTTCTTC

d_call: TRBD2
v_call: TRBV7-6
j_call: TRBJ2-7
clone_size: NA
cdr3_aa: CASSERVRGVSGEQYF
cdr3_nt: TGTGCCAGCAGCGAACGGGTTCGGGGGGTGTCGGGGGAGCAGTACTTC

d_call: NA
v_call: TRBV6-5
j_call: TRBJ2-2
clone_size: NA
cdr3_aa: CASRTANTGELFF
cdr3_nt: TGTGCCAGCAGGACAGCAAACACCGGGGAGCTGTTTTTT

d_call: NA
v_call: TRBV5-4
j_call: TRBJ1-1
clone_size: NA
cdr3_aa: CASTRGGARSTEAFF
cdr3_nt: TGTGCCAGCACCAGGGGAGGGGCCAGGAGTACTGAAGCTTTCTTT

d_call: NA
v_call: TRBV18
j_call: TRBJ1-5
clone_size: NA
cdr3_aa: CASSPAPQGNQPQHF
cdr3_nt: TGTGCCAGCTCACCTGCCCCTCAGGGCAATCAGCCCCAGCATTTT

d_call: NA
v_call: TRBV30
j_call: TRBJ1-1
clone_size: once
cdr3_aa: CAWSATSGAFF
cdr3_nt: TGTGCCTGGAGCGCCACCTCGGGAGCTTTCTTT